This record looks at one TCR beta chain sequence and its context. What it binds is not known. This sample is drawn from a study of response to subunit inactivated influenza vaccine. Findings of the study overall: The authors suggested that every seasonal influenza vaccination recruits few new T cells.

TCRdb re-called the RT-PCR reads with MiXCR, one entry per CDR3 protein. The data show 530,000 or so distinct CDR3 sequences, less than 30% seen once. Trimming stripped 5 bases from V and 0 bases from J, with 8 bases between. The V gene's germline CDR1 is MNHEY and CDR2 SVGEGT. There are 14 residues in the CDR3. The material sequenced was CD4+ T cells sorted from PBMCs, taken 5 days after vaccination. This sequence was found in a man aged 50 to 59 who received an inactivated influenza vaccine. The chain carries TRBV6-2 or TRBV6-3 and TRBJ1-5; D is unclear. The CDR3 region is CASSRGYSNQPQHF. The CDR3 bases are TGTGCCAGCAGTCGAGGCTATAGCAATCAGCCCCAGCATTTT.